The 24 T cell receptor beta chains below all came from one sample that was sequenced in a study of T cells in Graves' hyperthyroidism and ophthalmopathy. There were TCR beta CDR3 regions amplified from RNA transcripts. The primer set for the first-round RT-PCR of the TCR CDR3 was HTBI. TCRdb called the multiplex PCR reads again in MiXCR, with one record for every CDR3 protein. In the table there are over 350,000 distinct CDR3 sequences, roughly 15% of which are singletons. Sequenced input: blood. The receptors derive from a man aged 18 to 30 with Graves' ophthalmopathy.

V usage is TRBV20-1 and J usage is TRBJ2-7; 8 bases are shared with TRBD1. The V gene's germline CDR1 is DFQATT and CDR2 SNEGSKA (reference sequence). CDR3 length equals 13 residues. V shed 6 bases and J 1 base; nucleotides not matched to a gene: 5. The CDR3 bases are TGCAGTGCGCGACAGGGGTCGTCCTACGAGCAGTACTTC. It encodes CSARQGSSYEQYF.

In this sample, this clonotype turned up many times. The rearrangement uses TRBV7-9 and TRBJ1-2; no clear D gene. Germline V gives CDR1 SEHNR, CDR2 FQNEAQ (reference sequence). Trimming took 1 base from V and 8 from J, leaving 11 bases between them. The CDR3 has 13 amino acids. CDR3 sequence: CASSLVADGGYTF. In nucleotides, the CDR3 is TGTGCCAGCAGCTTAGTCGCCGATGGAGGCTACACCTTC.

This clonotype appeared a single time. The J gene is TRBJ2-5, the V gene TRBV10-3; TRBD2 aligns across 16 bases. The length of the CDR3 is 19 residues. CDR1 and CDR2 (germline): ENHRY, SYGVKD. J lost 4 bases, V lost 6 bases, and 14 bases had no gene match. The CDR3 bases are TGTGCCATCAGCGCGCCCGGGACTAGCGGGGGGGCCGGAAGAGAGACCCAGTACTTC. Its translation is CAISAPGTSGGAGRETQYF.

This clonotype has only a few counts. The V and J genes are TRBV9 and TRBJ1-1, with D tentatively TRBD1 (5 bases). The ends were cut back, 5 bases at V and 6 bases at J, with 11 bases in the middle. The germline V gene encodes CDR1 SGDLS and CDR2 YYNGEE. This CDR3 has 12 residues. CDR3 nucleotide sequence: TGTGCCAGCAGGGGGGGAGGCCCTGAAGCTTTCTTT. Amino acids: CASRGGGPEAFF.

This clonotype was seen a few times. The genes are TRBV12-3 or TRBV12-4 and TRBJ2-2; D not resolved. The CDR3 runs to 14 residues. The V and J ends lost 6 bases and 7 bases respectively, with 15 bases between them. CDR3 amino acids: CASSILDNIGELFF. The CDR3 DNA sequence: TGTGCCAGCAGCATCCTAGATAATATCGGGGAGCTGTTTTTT.

The table lists this clonotype with a few counts. This sequence joins TRBV4-1 and TRBJ1-6, with 10 bases identical to TRBD1. Germline V gene lookup returns CDR1 MGHRA and CDR2 YSYEKL. Trimming removed 0 bases from V and 9 bases from J; junction bases left unmatched: 2. The CDR3 runs to 15 residues. The CDR3 coding sequence is TGCGCCAGCAGCCAAGATCGGACAGGGGGTTCACCCCTCCACTTT. Translation: CASSQDRTGGSPLHF.

The rearrangement joins TRBV7-8 to TRBJ2-7, with TRBD1 matching 7 bases. V lost 0 bases and J lost 6; bases outside the gene matches: 8. CDR3 length: 15 amino acids. Germline V gene data show CDR1 as SGHVS and CDR2 as FQNEAQ. The CDR3 spells CASSLAVGTVIEQYF. The CDR3 bases are TGTGCCAGCAGCTTAGCGGTGGGGACAGTGATCGAGCAGTACTTC. The whole variable domain, remainder taken from reference TRBV7-8 and TRBJ2-7, is GAGVSQSPRYKVAKRGQDVALRCDPISGHVSLFWYQQALGQGPEFLTYFQNEAQLDKSGLPSDRFFAERPEGSVSTLKIQRTQQEDSAVYLCASSLAVGTVIEQYFGPGTRLTVT.

This clonotype was picked up many times. The chain links TRBV11-2 to TRBJ1-1; D possibly corresponds to TRBD1 (6 bases). Per the germline V gene, CDR1 is SGHAT and CDR2 is FQNNGV. This CDR3 region has 16 residues. With 1 base removed from V and 1 base from J, the gap between germline ends came to 13 bases. Written as DNA, the CDR3 is TGTGCCAGCAGCTTAGCCTTTGGGGGCCCGAACACTGAAGCTTTCTTT. Amino acid sequence: CASSLAFGGPNTEAFF.

The chain is built from TRBV19 and TRBJ2-1; D may be TRBD2 (6 bases). Germline V gives CDR1 LNHDA, CDR2 SQIVND (reference sequence). The CDR3 length is 15 residues. Trimming left V 3 bases short and J 1 base short, with 10 bases between. The CDR3 DNA is TGTGCCAGTAGTATCCTCGGGACTTCCTACAATGAGCAGTTCTTC. Protein: CASSILGTSYNEQFF.

The rearrangement uses TRBV20-1 and TRBJ2-5, with TRBD2 identical over 10 bases. CDR3 length: 18 amino acids. Per germline, CDR1 DFQATT and CDR2 SNEGSKA (reference sequence). The J segment lost 0 bases and the V segment lost 6 bases, leaving 16 bases of the junction unmatched. The CDR3 loop is CSARLAGALILHQETQYF. The CDR3, as DNA: TGCAGTGCCCGTCTAGCGGGAGCCCTGATTCTCCACCAAGAGACCCAGTACTTC.

This chain connects TRBV19 to TRBJ1-5, with D tentatively TRBD1 (6 bases). The CDR3 runs to 13 residues. V lost 7 bases, J lost 11 bases, and 18 bases lay in between. The germline gives CDR1 LNHDA, CDR2 SQIVND (reference sequence). The CDR3 DNA follows: TGTGCCAGTATGAGAGGACAGATGGGGTCCCAGCATTTT. It specifies CASMRGQMGSQHF.

This clonotype appeared a few times. The rearrangement joins TRBV5-1 to TRBJ2-5, with TRBD2 identical over 7 bases. CDR3 length: 15 amino acids. Trimming removed 0 bases from V and 5 bases from J; junction bases left unmatched: 7. Germline V gene sequence: CDR1 SGHRS, CDR2 YFSETQ. The DNA of the CDR3 is TGCGCCAGCAGCTTGGTGTGGGCCGGGGGGGAGACCCAGTACTTC. Residues: CASSLVWAGGETQYF.

This clonotype was counted only a few times. This rearrangement joins TRBV5-8 to TRBJ1-1; no clear D gene. The CDR3 totals 13 residues. V was shortened by 3 bases and J by 10 bases, with 16 bases between the two germline ends. Germline V lookup: CDR1 SGHTS, CDR2 YDEGEE. The CDR3 region has the DNA TGTGCCAGCAGCTGGCTAACAGAGGGCCGAGCTTTCTTT. Translation: CASSWLTEGRAFF.

This clonotype was observed at least ten times. The chain joins TRBV20-1 to TRBJ1-4; D may be TRBD1 (6 bases). The CDR3 runs 14 residues. The ends were cut back, 5 bases at V and 8 bases at J, with 18 bases in the middle. CDR1 is DFQATT and CDR2 is SNEGSKA in the germline V gene (reference sequence). Here the CDR3 DNA reads TGCAGTGCTGGGCCTAGGGGGGCAAGGGAAAAACTGTTTTTT. This gives the protein CSAGPRGAREKLFF.

This clonotype was counted many times. The chain uses TRBV10-3 and TRBJ2-7, with 8 bases matching TRBD1. CDR3 length: 14 amino acids. Unmatched junction bases numbered 8, after V lost 6 bases and J lost 4 bases. Germline CDR1 is ENHRY and CDR2 is SYGVKD. DNA of the CDR3: TGTGCCATCAGCCTGGACAGGGAAATTTACGAGCAGTACTTC. It codes for CAISLDREIYEQYF.

In this sample, this clonotype turned up many times. The V and J genes are TRBV29-1 and TRBJ2-1, with TRBD1 identical over 8 bases. CDR1 is SQVTM, CDR2 ANQGSEA, per germline. The CDR3 loop spans 14 amino acids. J lost 4 bases, V lost 6 bases, and 8 bases had no gene match. The CDR3 is CSVRQGLSYNEQFF. The CDR3 nucleotides are TGCAGCGTACGACAGGGGCTATCGTACAATGAGCAGTTCTTC.

This clonotype was seen many times. The chain combines TRBV6-5 with TRBJ1-1, with D perhaps matching TRBD1 (5 bases). The CDR3 is 15 residues long. V lost 0 bases, J lost 5 bases, and 13 bases lay in between. Germline V gene sequence: CDR1 MNHEY, CDR2 SVGAGI. The CDR3 bases are TGTGCCAGCAGTTACTCGAAAGGGGCGCTTACTGAAGCTTTCTTT. Amino acid sequence: CASSYSKGALTEAFF.

Many counts were recorded for this clonotype. The rearrangement joins TRBV6-1 to TRBJ2-1; perhaps D is TRBD1 or TRBD2 (6 bases each). CDR1 and CDR2 (germline): MNHNS, SASEGT. This CDR3 spans 14 amino acids. V lost 5 bases to trimming and J lost 4 bases, with 12 bases between them. CDR3 sequence reads: CASSYPGAYNEQFF. CDR3 nucleotide sequence: TGTGCCAGCAGTTATCCGGGGGCGTACAATGAGCAGTTCTTC.

This clonotype has just a few counts. The CDR3 protein is CSAREISRQNIQYF. The CDR3 region has the DNA TGCAGTGCTAGAGAGATCTCCCGCCAAAACATTCAGTACTTC. The chain recombines TRBV20-1 with TRBJ2-4, with unresolved D. V was clipped by 0 bases and J by 5 bases, with 11 bases between them. Germline values: CDR1 DFQATT, CDR2 SNEGSKA (reference sequence). CDR3 length equals 14 residues.

The chain employs TRBV4-1 and TRBJ2-1; 10 bases fit TRBD1. CDR1 MGHRA and CDR2 YSYEKL come from the germline V gene. The CDR3 is 17 amino acids. Losses at the gene ends were 3 bases for V and 6 bases for J; bases not matched to a gene: 11. Written as DNA, the CDR3 is TGCGCCAGCAGCCAGGAGAGGGGGAGACAGGGGGCCAATGAGCAGTTCTTC. This sequence encodes CASSQERGRQGANEQFF.

The chain recombines TRBV5-6 with TRBJ1-1, with unresolved D. CDR3 length: 13 residues. V dropped 4 bases and J dropped 4 bases, with 11 bases sitting between them. Germline V lookup: CDR1 SGHDT, CDR2 YYEEEE. CDR3 bases: TGTGCCAGCAGCCTGGTTGAGGGCACTGAAGCTTTCTTT. This gives the protein CASSLVEGTEAFF.

This clonotype has at least ten counts. The chain couples TRBV27 to TRBJ2-7; 14 bases agree with TRBD2. In germline, CDR1 is MNHEY, CDR2 SMNVEV (reference sequence). CDR3 size: 16 residues. V shed 8 bases, J shed 2 bases, and the junction held 8 bases outside the gene matches. The CDR3 DNA sequence: TGTGCCAGCGGAGGGACTAGCGGGAGTAGGGCCTACGAGCAGTACTTC. Protein product: CASGGTSGSRAYEQYF.

This clonotype was seen ten or more times. The chain combines TRBV15 with TRBJ1-2; 8 bases map to TRBD1. The V segment lost 1 base and the J segment 4 bases; nucleotides outside the gene matches: 8. CDR3 length equals 16 residues. CDR1 is LNHNV and CDR2 is YYDKDF in the germline V gene (reference sequence). The CDR3 spells CATSRGSGDRLYGYTF. DNA for the CDR3: TGTGCCACCAGCAGAGGCAGCGGGGACAGGCTCTATGGCTACACCTTC.

This clonotype was observed at least ten times. This rearrangement joins TRBV10-3 to TRBJ1-6; 9 bases agree with TRBD1. CDR1 and CDR2 (germline): ENHRY, SYGVKD. V lost 8 bases, J lost 9 bases, and 2 bases stayed unmatched. This CDR3 is 12 amino acids long. The CDR3 is CAIRQGGSPLHF. Written as DNA, the CDR3 is TGTGCCATCCGACAGGGGGGTTCACCCCTCCACTTT.